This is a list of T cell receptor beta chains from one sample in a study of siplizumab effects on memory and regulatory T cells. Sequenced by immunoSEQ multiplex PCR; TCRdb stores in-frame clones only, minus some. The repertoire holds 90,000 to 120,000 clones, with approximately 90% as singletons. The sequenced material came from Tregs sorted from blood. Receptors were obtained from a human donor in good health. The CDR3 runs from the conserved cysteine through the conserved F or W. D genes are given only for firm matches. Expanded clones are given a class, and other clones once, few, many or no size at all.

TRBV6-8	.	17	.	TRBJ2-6	CASSYHTSSSGANVLTF	TGTGCCAGCAGTTACCATACAAGCAGCTCTGGGGCCAACGTCCTGACTTTC
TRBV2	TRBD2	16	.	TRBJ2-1	CATESGTSGKFNEQFF	TGTGCCACCGAATCCGGGACTAGCGGGAAATTTAATGAGCAGTTCTTC
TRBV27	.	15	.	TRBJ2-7	CASSLTGSGWYEQYF	TGTGCCAGCAGCTTAACAGGGAGTGGTTGGTACGAGCAGTACTTC
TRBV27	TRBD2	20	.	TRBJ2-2	CASSLYRGRLAGANTGELFF	TGTGCCAGCAGCCTGTACAGGGGTCGACTAGCGGGGGCGAACACCGGGGAGCTGTTTTTT
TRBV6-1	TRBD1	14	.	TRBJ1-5	CASSGSTGVQPQHF	TGTGCCAGCAGTGGCTCGACAGGGGTTCAGCCCCAGCATTTT
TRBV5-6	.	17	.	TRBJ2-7	CASSLGKWGVGSYEQYF	TGTGCCAGCAGCTTGGGAAAATGGGGGGTCGGATCCTACGAGCAGTACTTC
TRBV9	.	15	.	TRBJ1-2	CASSVVGGSNYGYTF	TGTGCCAGCAGCGTAGTGGGGGGGTCTAACTATGGCTACACCTTC
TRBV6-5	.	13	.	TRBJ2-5	CASIGSLRETQYF	TGTGCCAGCATCGGTAGCCTCCGAGAGACCCAGTACTTC
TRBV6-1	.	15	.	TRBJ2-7	CASGRTPDRTYEQYF	TGTGCCAGCGGGAGGACCCCGGACAGAACCTACGAGCAGTACTTC
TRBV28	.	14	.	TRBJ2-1	CASSLAGRITVAFF	TGTGCCAGCAGTTTAGCGGGACGAATTACGGTTGCGTTCTTC
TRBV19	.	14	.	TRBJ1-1	CASSMVHGGTEAFF	TGTGCCAGTAGTATGGTACATGGGGGCACTGAAGCTTTCTTT
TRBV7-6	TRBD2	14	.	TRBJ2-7	CASSSIPGGYEQYF	TGTGCCAGCAGCTCCATCCCGGGGGGCTACGAGCAGTACTTC
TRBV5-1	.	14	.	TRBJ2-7	CASSKASESYEQYF	TGCGCCAGCAGCAAGGCTAGCGAGAGCTACGAGCAGTACTTC
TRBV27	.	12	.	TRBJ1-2	CASSLSGYGYTF	TGTGCCAGCAGTTTATCAGGGTATGGCTACACCTTC
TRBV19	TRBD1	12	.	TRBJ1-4	CASGQGREKLFF	TGTGCCAGTGGACAGGGGCGGGAAAAACTGTTTTTT
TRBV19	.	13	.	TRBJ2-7	CASSKQVSYEQYF	TGTGCCAGTAGTAAACAGGTATCCTACGAGCAGTACTTC
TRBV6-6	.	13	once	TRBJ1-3	CASSWASGNTIYF	TGTGCCAGCAGTTGGGCCTCTGGAAACACCATATATTTT
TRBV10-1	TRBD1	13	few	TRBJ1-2	CASSPGQRGGYTF	TGCGCCAGCAGTCCGGGACAGCGGGGTGGCTACACCTTC
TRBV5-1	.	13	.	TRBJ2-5	CASSLALAETQYF	TGCGCCAGCAGCTTGGCCCTGGCGGAGACCCAGTACTTC
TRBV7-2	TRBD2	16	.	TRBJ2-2	CASSLAAGGLAGELFF	TGTGCCAGCAGCTTAGCTGCGGGAGGGCTGGCCGGGGAGCTGTTTTTT
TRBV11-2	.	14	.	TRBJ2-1	CASSLAGIYNEQFF	TGTGCCAGCAGCTTAGCGGGGATCTACAATGAGCAGTTCTTC
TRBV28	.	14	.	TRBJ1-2	CASSLVGSLGGYTF	TGTGCCAGCAGTTTGGTCGGCTCCTTGGGTGGCTACACCTTC
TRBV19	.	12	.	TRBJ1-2	CASSIAHYGYTF	TGTGCCAGTAGTATAGCCCACTATGGCTACACCTTC
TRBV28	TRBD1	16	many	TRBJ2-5	CASSSHLYRGGETQYF	TGTGCCAGCAGTTCCCATCTTTACAGGGGTGGGGAGACCCAGTACTTC
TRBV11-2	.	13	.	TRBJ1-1	CASSLVGGRGAFF	TGTGCCAGCAGCTTAGTTGGGGGCAGGGGAGCTTTCTTT
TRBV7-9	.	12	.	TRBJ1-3	CASSLGGNTIYF	TGTGCCAGCAGCTTAGGTGGAAACACCATATATTTT
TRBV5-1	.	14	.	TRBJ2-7	CASSLTGYDYEQYF	TGCGCCAGCAGCTTGACTGGATACGACTACGAGCAGTACTTC
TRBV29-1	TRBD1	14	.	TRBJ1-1	CSARQGPTNTEAFF	TGCAGCGCGAGACAGGGACCCACTAACACTGAAGCTTTCTTT
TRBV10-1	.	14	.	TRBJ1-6	CASTHLRNNSPLHF	TGCGCCAGCACACACTTACGTAATAATTCACCCCTCCACTTT
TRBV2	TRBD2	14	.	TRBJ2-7	CASGRLAGTYEQYF	TGTGCCAGCGGCCGACTAGCGGGGACCTACGAGCAGTACTTC
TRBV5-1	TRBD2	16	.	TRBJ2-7	CASSLALASGSYEQYF	TGCGCCAGCAGCTTGGCCTTAGCTAGCGGGAGCTACGAGCAGTACTTC
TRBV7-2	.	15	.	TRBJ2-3	CASSPTLFSTDTQYF	TGTGCCAGCAGCCCGACTTTGTTTTCCACAGATACGCAGTATTTT
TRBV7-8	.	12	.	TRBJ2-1	CASSFNWGEQFF	TGTGCCAGCAGCTTCAATTGGGGTGAGCAGTTCTTC
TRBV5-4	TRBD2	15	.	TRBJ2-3	CASSLESREGQTQYF	TGTGCCAGCAGCTTGGAGTCCCGGGAGGGCCAAACGCAGTATTTT
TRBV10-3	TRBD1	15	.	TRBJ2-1	CAIRPSGTGIAEQFF	TGTGCCATCAGACCTTCTGGGACAGGGATCGCTGAGCAGTTCTTC
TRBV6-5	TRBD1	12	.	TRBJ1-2	CASSRTGGGYTF	TGTGCCAGCAGCCGTACAGGGGGCGGCTACACCTTC
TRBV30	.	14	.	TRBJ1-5	CAWSRERVNSPQHF	TGTGCCTGGAGTAGGGAGAGGGTAAATTCGCCCCAGCATTTT
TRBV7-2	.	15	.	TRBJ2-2	CASSLVLGNTGELFF	TGTGCCAGCAGCTTAGTGTTGGGGAACACCGGGGAGCTGTTTTTT
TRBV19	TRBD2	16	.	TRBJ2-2	CASSSPSGRNTGELFF	TGTGCCAGTAGTTCACCTAGCGGGAGAAACACCGGGGAGCTGTTTTTT
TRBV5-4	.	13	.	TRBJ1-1	CASSLRGNTEAFF	TGTGCCAGCAGCTTGAGAGGGAACACTGAAGCTTTCTTT
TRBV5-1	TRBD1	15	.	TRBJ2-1	CASSWRTGDYNEQFF	TGCGCCAGCAGCTGGAGGACAGGGGACTACAATGAGCAGTTCTTC
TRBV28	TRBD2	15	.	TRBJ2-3	CASRPLAGVLDTQYF	TGTGCCAGCAGGCCACTAGCGGGAGTGCTGGATACGCAGTATTTT
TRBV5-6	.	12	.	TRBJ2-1	CASSLLRNEQFF	TGTGCCAGCAGCTTGCTCAGGAATGAGCAGTTCTTC
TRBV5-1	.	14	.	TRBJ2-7	CASSLGDTLYEQYF	TGCGCCAGTAGTCTTGGGGACACACTCTACGAGCAGTACTTC
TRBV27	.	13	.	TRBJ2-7	CASSFRGHYEQYF	TGTGCCAGCAGTTTCCGGGGGCACTACGAGCAGTACTTC
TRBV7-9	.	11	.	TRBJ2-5	CASTSGETQYF	TGTGCCAGCACCTCGGGGGAGACCCAGTACTTC
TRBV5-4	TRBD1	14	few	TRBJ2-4	CASSYDRGRNIQYF	TGTGCCAGCAGCTATGACAGGGGGCGGAACATTCAGTACTTC
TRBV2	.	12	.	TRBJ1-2	CAGRTEGYGYTF	TGTGCCGGCCGAACCGAGGGCTATGGCTACACCTTC
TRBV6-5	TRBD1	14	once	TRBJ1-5	CASRSGQRDQPQHF	TGTGCCAGCAGGTCGGGACAGAGGGATCAGCCCCAGCATTTT
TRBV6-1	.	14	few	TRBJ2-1	CASTWQSSYNEQFF	TGTGCCAGCACATGGCAGAGCTCCTACAATGAGCAGTTCTTC
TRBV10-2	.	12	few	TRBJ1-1	CASSGSRAEAFF	TGCGCCAGCAGTGGATCAAGGGCTGAAGCTTTCTTT
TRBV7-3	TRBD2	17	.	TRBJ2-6	CASSYSGTGSGANVLTF	TGTGCCAGCAGCTACAGCGGGACGGGATCTGGGGCCAACGTCCTGACTTTC
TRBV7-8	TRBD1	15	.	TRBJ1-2	CASSLSTGGLGGYTF	TGTGCCAGCAGCTTATCGACAGGGGGATTGGGTGGCTACACCTTC
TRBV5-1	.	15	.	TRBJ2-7	CASSLADSHRLEQYF	TGCGCCAGCAGCTTGGCCGATAGTCACCGTCTCGAGCAGTACTTC
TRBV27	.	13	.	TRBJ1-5	CASSFSRNQPQHF	TGTGCCAGCAGTTTTTCCCGCAATCAGCCCCAGCATTTT